A single sample gave rise to the 3 T cell receptor beta chains below, sequenced in a study of human T cells and chemical hapten exposure. TCRdb redid the calling of the RACE reads with MiXCR, one entry per CDR3 protein. The table shows around 350,000 distinct CDR3 sequences, with over 5% occurring only once. The time point here: pre-sensitization, week 0. Regarding treatment: therapeutic diphenylcyclopropenone sensitization with weekly scalp DPC. The starting material was whole blood, obtained in connection with sensitization to the hapten diphenylcyclopropenone (DPC). The receptors originated from a woman aged 18-35 years with alopecia areata. Some clones in this sample may be carry-over from other donors' samples.

The chain links TRBV27 to TRBJ1-5, with 8 positions matching TRBD1. With 5 bases clipped from V and 0 bases from J, the junction kept 6 bases outside the gene matches. Germline CDR1 and CDR2: MNHEY and SMNVEV (reference sequence). The CDR3 is 16 amino acids. The CDR3 sequence is CASSPGQGPSNQPQHF. The CDR3 region has the DNA TGTGCCAGCAGTCCAGGACAGGGACCTAGCAATCAGCCCCAGCATTTT.

In this sample, this clonotype turned up many times. The chain joins TRBV2 to TRBJ2-5; 10 positions agree with TRBD1. The CDR3 contains 14 residues. With 6 bases clipped from V and 2 bases from J, the junction kept 3 bases outside the gene matches. CDR1 SNHLY and CDR2 FYNNEI come from the germline V gene. The CDR3 spells CASRGQGNQETQYF. The CDR3 coding sequence is TGTGCCAGCAGGGGACAGGGGAATCAAGAGACCCAGTACTTC.

This clonotype was observed at least ten times. The chain recombines TRBV6-5 with TRBJ1-6; possible D gene TRBD1, 5 bases. Germline CDR1 and CDR2: MNHEY and SVGAGI. V was clipped by 5 bases and J by 13 bases, with 18 bases between them. This CDR3 has 14 residues. The chain's CDR3 is CASSPLIRWGPLHF. Here the CDR3 DNA reads TGTGCCAGCAGTCCCCTCATCCGATGGGGGCCCCTCCACTTT.